Described below is a single TCR beta chain sequence and its context. As processed by the authors: Estimation of nucleated cell counts was performed using reference gene primer amplification. Libraries were prepared by immunoSEQ multiplex PCR; TCRdb keeps only in-frame clonotypes and omits some of them. V, J and clone size are taken as reported in that table, and D and trimming were inferred from the DNA itself. The sample lists around 160,000 clones; 93% were seen once. The sample belongs to a study of blood T cell repertoires in COVID-19. The wider study: Donors in the United States, Italy and Spain gave samples during acute or convalescent COVID-19. From T cells, B-cell-depleted T cells, or PBMCs came the material, which was cDNA or gDNA.

Trimming took off 0 bases at V and 5 bases at J, with 22 bases between the two ends. The CDR3 totals 19 residues. The germline gives CDR1 LNHNV, CDR2 YYDKDF (reference sequence). The Seattle patients joined while their infection was active and were tracked longitudinally afterward. The sequencing input was peripheral blood. The sequence was collected from a woman aged 55-70 years with COVID-19, enrolled during active disease. The V call is TRBV15, the J call TRBJ2-2; weak D call: TRBD1 (7 bases). Here the CDR3 reads CATSRDRQGGIGLTGELFF. The CDR3 bases are TGTGCCACCAGCAGAGATAGACAGGGAGGAATAGGATTGACCGGGGAGCTGTTTTTT.